The 18 T cell receptor beta chains below come from one sample, sequenced in a study of blood T cell repertoires in COVID-19. Using immunoSEQ multiplex PCR, the repertoire was profiled, and TCRdb retains in-frame clones only, with some absent. The data hold almost 70,000 clones, with roughly 89% observed a single time. Specimen: peripheral blood. The receptor source for this set is a woman aged 45-59 years with active COVID-19.

This chain uses TRBV24-1 with TRBJ2-5; tentative D call: TRBD1 (5 bases). The CDR3 consists of 18 residues. Germline assignment: CDR1 KGHDR and CDR2 SFDVKD. Trimming left V 5 bases short and J 5 bases short, with 26 bases between. This CDR3 reads CATSGRGRDLEYVETQYF. As DNA, the CDR3 is TGTGCCACCAGTGGGAGAGGCAGGGATCTGGAGTATGTTGAGACCCAGTACTTC.

J is TRBJ1-3 and V is TRBV28; D unresolved. The germline V gene encodes CDR1 MDHEN and CDR2 SYDVKM. This CDR3 has 16 residues. V was trimmed by 3 bases and J by 4 bases, leaving 16 bases between them. The CDR3 DNA is TGTGCCAGCAGTTTTTTTAGTGGAGCTACGGGAAACACCATATATTTT. Its protein product is CASSFFSGATGNTIYF.

The J gene is TRBJ1-4, the V gene TRBV14; 10 bases fit TRBD1. The germline V gene has CDR1 SGHDN and CDR2 FVKESK. CDR3 length: 16 amino acids. With V trimmed by 2 bases and J by 1 base, 1 base remained unmatched. This CDR3 is CASSQRTGGTNEKLFF. The CDR3 DNA reads TGTGCCAGCAGCCAACGGACAGGGGGAACTAATGAAAAACTGTTTTTT.

The V call is TRBV6-5, the J call TRBJ2-7; 7 bases line up with TRBD2. The CDR3 runs 12 residues. After removal of 10 bases from V and 0 bases from J, the junction contained 3 bases not matched to a gene. Germline lookup yields CDR1 MNHEY and CDR2 SVGAGI. DNA for the CDR3: TGTGCCACCCGGGAGGACTCCTACGAGCAGTACTTC. Protein product: CATREDSYEQYF.

V gene TRBV7-9 combines with J gene TRBJ2-7, with 8 positions matching TRBD1. CDR1 and CDR2 from the germline V gene are SEHNR and FQNEAQ (reference sequence). The J segment lost 4 bases and the V segment lost 1 base, leaving 6 bases of the junction unmatched. There are 15 residues in the CDR3. The CDR3 region has the DNA TGTGCCAGCAGCTTAGTATACAGGGGGGTGTACGAGCAGTACTTC. This gives the protein CASSLVYRGVYEQYF.

This clone was picked up one time. J is TRBJ2-5 and V is TRBV4-2; TRBD2 matches at 11 bases. CDR1 is LGHNA and CDR2 is YNFKEQ in the germline V gene. J was trimmed by 1 base and V by 0 bases; bases with no gene match: 4. The CDR3 is 17 residues long. CDR3 nucleotides: TGTGCCAGCAGCCAAGAGGTAGCGGGAGGGCCCCAAGAGACCCAGTACTTC. Protein: CASSQEVAGGPQETQYF.

The rearrangement uses TRBV10-3 and TRBJ1-2; D may be TRBD1 (6 bases). This CDR3 contains 15 residues. CDR1 is ENHRY and CDR2 is SYGVKD in the germline V gene. The V gene lost 9 bases and the J gene lost 0 bases, with 17 bases spanning the gap. CDR3 region: CAIRAGAQTNYGYTF. CDR3 DNA sequence: TGTGCCATAAGAGCAGGGGCCCAAACTAACTATGGCTACACCTTC.

This clone came up once. The chain combines TRBV5-5 with TRBJ1-6; 10 bases line up with TRBD1. Unmatched junction bases numbered 3, after V lost 3 bases and J lost 9 bases. This CDR3 is built from 14 residues. The germline V gene has CDR1 SGHKS and CDR2 YYEKEE (reference sequence). The CDR3 nucleotides are TGTGCCAGCAGCTCTCGGGACAGGGGTTCACCCCTCCACTTT. Its protein product is CASSSRDRGSPLHF.

J is TRBJ1-1 and V is TRBV19; D is unresolved. V lost 4 bases and J 4 bases, leaving 22 bases between the germline ends. The CDR3 runs 17 residues. Germline V gene lookup returns CDR1 LNHDA and CDR2 SQIVND (reference sequence). For the CDR3, the DNA is TGTGCCAGTAGTAGGCCCCCGTGGGAGTTCGTTGTCACTGAAGCTTTCTTT. It encodes CASSRPPWEFVVTEAFF.

This chain connects TRBV7-5 to TRBJ2-5; no DNA check was done on the table's D call, TRBD2. TRBV7-5 is marked as a pseudogene. The CDR3 is made up of 17 amino acids. The CDR3 reads CARSLAASGNGGETQYF. The CDR3 DNA is TGTGCCAGAAGCTTAGCGGCTAGCGGGAACGGTGGAGAGACCCAGTACTTC.

The rearrangement joins TRBV7-8 to TRBJ1-1; maybe TRBD1 (5 bases). Germline loops: CDR1 SGHVS, CDR2 FQNEAQ. The CDR3 contains 14 residues. Trimming shortened V by 0 bases and J by 6 bases, and 11 bases separated the two germline ends. The CDR3 region is CASSLAPGEAEAFF. DNA for the CDR3: TGTGCCAGCAGCTTAGCGCCGGGGGAGGCTGAAGCTTTCTTT.

This chain joins TRBV14 and TRBJ2-2; 12 bases are a match to TRBD2. The CDR3 length is 16 residues. Germline trimming cut 4 bases from V and 4 bases from J; bases unmatched to any gene: 4. CDR1 and CDR2 from the germline V gene are SGHDN and FVKESK. The CDR3 region has the DNA TGTGCCAGCAGCCGACTAGCGGGGGCCAGCACCGGGGAGCTGTTTTTT. Translation gives CASSRLAGASTGELFF.

This chain joins TRBV15 and TRBJ2-5; TRBD2 aligns across 9 bases. There are 13 residues in the CDR3. Germline CDR1 LNHNV, CDR2 YYDKDF (reference sequence). Trimming cost V 8 bases and J 5 bases; bases outside gene matches: 6. CDR3 in DNA: TGTGCCACCCGACTAGCGGTGTCCGAGACCCAGTACTTC. Residues: CATRLAVSETQYF.

This chain joins TRBV9 and TRBJ1-2; TRBD1 matches 7 bases. The trim removed 4 bases at V and 4 bases at J, leaving 10 bases unmatched. The CDR3 length is 15 residues. CDR1 and CDR2 from the germline V gene are SGDLS and YYNGEE. The CDR3 reads CASSPTTGIPYGYTF. CDR3 DNA sequence: TGTGCCAGCAGCCCCACGACAGGGATCCCCTATGGCTACACCTTC.

V and J are TRBV6-5 and TRBJ2-7; D is uncertain. V was cut by 0 bases and J by 6 bases, with 12 bases left in between. The CDR3 is made up of 14 amino acids. Germline V lookup: CDR1 MNHEY, CDR2 SVGAGI. DNA of the CDR3: TGTGCCAGCAGTTACTCGACGGCAGCTAGCGAGCAGTACTTC. The encoded protein is CASSYSTAASEQYF.

The V and J genes are TRBV9 and TRBJ1-1; D remains unclear. The CDR3 runs to 13 residues. Between the trimmed V and J ends, which lost 0 bases and 11 bases, there was a span of 14 bases. The germline V gene encodes CDR1 SGDLS and CDR2 YYNGEE. The CDR3 loop is CASSVDRAGHAFF. The CDR3 nucleotides are TGTGCCAGCAGCGTAGATCGGGCGGGTCATGCTTTCTTT.

The chain recombines TRBV27 with TRBJ2-2, with 9 bases lining up with TRBD2. The germline V gene encodes CDR1 MNHEY and CDR2 SMNVEV (reference sequence). The CDR3 extends over 15 amino acids. Unmatched junction bases numbered 0, after V lost 3 bases and J lost 1 base. The CDR3 DNA reads as TGTGCCAGCAGTTTGACTAGCGGGAACACCGGGGAGCTGTTTTTT. Amino acid sequence: CASSLTSGNTGELFF.

The V gene is TRBV7-8, the J gene TRBJ1-2; tentative D call: TRBD1 (6 bases). The CDR3 runs 15 residues. The germline CDR1 and CDR2 sequences are SGHVS and FQNEAQ. With 0 bases removed from V and 5 bases from J, the gap between germline ends came to 13 bases. The CDR3 loop is CASSLASRGLYGYTF. The CDR3 nucleotides are TGTGCCAGCAGCTTAGCATCCAGGGGCCTATATGGCTACACCTTC.